This T cell receptor beta chain was identified in a study of T cells in Graves' hyperthyroidism and ophthalmopathy. Study details: Peripheral blood was secured at the point of initial diagnosis, before any treatment. The study, taken as a whole, reports: Also found in blood were most expanded thyroid clonotypes above 0.001. Ophthalmopathy prediction by the model preceded onset by a median roughly 6 months.

PBMCs stemmed from 10 ml fresh peripheral blood. There are many counts of this clonotype. Its antigen is undetermined. The CDR3 length is 14 residues. Germline V gene lookup returns CDR1 MDHEN and CDR2 SYDVKM. V lost 3 bases and J 5 bases, leaving 14 bases between the germline ends. Using RNA transcripts as the source, TCR beta CDR3 regions were amplified. HTBI primers were employed in a first-round RT-PCR of the TCR CDR3. TCRdb re-called the multiplex PCR reads through MiXCR, storing one row per CDR3 protein. The data hold about 590,000 distinct CDR3 sequences, with 14% observed a single time. The gene calls are TRBV28 and TRBJ2-7, with D tentatively TRBD1 (6 bases). The material sequenced was blood. The receptor comes from a woman aged 18-29 years with Graves' ophthalmopathy. The CDR3 is CASSFGQISNEQYF. DNA for the CDR3: TGTGCCAGCAGTTTCGGACAGATCTCTAACGAGCAGTACTTC.